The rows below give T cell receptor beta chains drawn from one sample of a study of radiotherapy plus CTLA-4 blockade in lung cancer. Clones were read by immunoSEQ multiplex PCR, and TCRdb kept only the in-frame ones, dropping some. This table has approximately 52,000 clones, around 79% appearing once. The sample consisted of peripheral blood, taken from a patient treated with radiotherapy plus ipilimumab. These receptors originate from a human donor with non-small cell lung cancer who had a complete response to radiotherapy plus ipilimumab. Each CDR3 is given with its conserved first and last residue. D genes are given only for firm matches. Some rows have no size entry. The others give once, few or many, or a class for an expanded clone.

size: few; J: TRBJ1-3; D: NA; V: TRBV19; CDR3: CAELRQNSGNTIYF; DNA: TGTGCCGAATTACGACAGAACTCTGGAAACACCATATATTTT
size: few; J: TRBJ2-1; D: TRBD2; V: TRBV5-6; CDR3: CASSPRLAAGDEQFF; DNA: TGTGCCAGCAGCCCTAGACTAGCCGCTGGGGATGAGCAGTTCTTC
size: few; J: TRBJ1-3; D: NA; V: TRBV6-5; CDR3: CASSRDTGRDTIYF; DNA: TGTGCCAGCAGTCGGGACACTGGGCGGGACACCATATATTTT
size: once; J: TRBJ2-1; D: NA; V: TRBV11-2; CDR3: CASSLWAGDYNEQFF; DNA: TGTGCCAGCAGCTTATGGGCAGGGGACTACAATGAGCAGTTCTTC
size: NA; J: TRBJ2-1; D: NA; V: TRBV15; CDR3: CATSRDYTNNEQFF; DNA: TGTGCCACCAGCAGAGATTACACTAACAATGAGCAGTTCTTC
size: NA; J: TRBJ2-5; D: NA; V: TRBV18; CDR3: CASSQYPRTEETQYF; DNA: TGTGCCAGCTCACAGTACCCTCGGACAGAAGAGACCCAGTACTTC
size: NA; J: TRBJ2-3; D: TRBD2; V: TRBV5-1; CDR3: CASSNGLAGSTDTQYF; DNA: TGCGCCAGCAGCAACGGACTAGCGGGAAGCACAGATACGCAGTATTTT
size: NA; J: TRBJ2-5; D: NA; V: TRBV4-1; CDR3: CASSPIQGQLPQETQYF; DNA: TGCGCCAGCAGCCCCATCCAGGGACAACTCCCCCAAGAGACCCAGTACTTC
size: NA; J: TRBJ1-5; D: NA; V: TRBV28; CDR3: CASSFYGVGNQPQHF; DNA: TGTGCCAGCAGTTTTTACGGGGTGGGCAATCAGCCCCAGCATTTT
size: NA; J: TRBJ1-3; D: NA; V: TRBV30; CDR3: CAWSLGASGNTIYF; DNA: TGTGCCTGGAGTTTGGGGGCTTCTGGAAACACCATATATTTT
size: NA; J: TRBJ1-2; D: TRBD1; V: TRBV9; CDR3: CASSVGDRGPANYGYTF; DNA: TGTGCCAGCAGCGTCGGGGACAGGGGCCCCGCTAACTATGGCTACACCTTC
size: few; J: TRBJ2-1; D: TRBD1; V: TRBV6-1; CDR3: CASSSTTGVNEQFF; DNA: TGTGCCAGCAGTTCAACGACAGGGGTCAATGAGCAGTTCTTC
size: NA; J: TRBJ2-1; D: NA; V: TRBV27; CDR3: CASSFGRFAANEQFF; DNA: TGTGCCAGCAGTTTTGGGCGCTTTGCCGCCAATGAGCAGTTCTTC
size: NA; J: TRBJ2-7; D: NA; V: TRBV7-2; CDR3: CASREGRGAYYEQYF; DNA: TGTGCCAGCAGGGAAGGTCGGGGGGCGTACTACGAGCAGTACTTC
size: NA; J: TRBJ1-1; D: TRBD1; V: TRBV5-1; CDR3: CASSFTGTGGREAFF; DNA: TGCGCCAGCAGCTTTACCGGGACAGGGGGACGTGAAGCTTTCTTT
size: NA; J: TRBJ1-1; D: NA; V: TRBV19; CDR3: CASSPWGDFNTEAFF; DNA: TGTGCCAGTAGTCCTTGGGGAGACTTTAACACTGAAGCTTTCTTT
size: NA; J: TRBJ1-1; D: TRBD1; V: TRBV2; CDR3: CASSRGQGGFLNTEAFF; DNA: TGTGCCAGCAGCCGTGGACAGGGGGGTTTTTTGAACACTGAAGCTTTCTTT
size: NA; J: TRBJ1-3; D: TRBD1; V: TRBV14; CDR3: CASSQERGQSSGNTIYF; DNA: TGTGCCAGCAGCCAAGAGAGGGGACAGAGCTCTGGAAACACCATATATTTT